A selection of T cell receptor beta chains follows, all from one sample in a study of spatial heterogeneity in lung cancer. In TCRdb, the 5' RACE reads were re-called with MiXCR into one record per CDR3 protein. The data show roughly 110,000 distinct CDR3 sequences, 11% seen once. This specimen was PBMCs, taken at follow-up. The receptor set was obtained from a female donor with early-stage non-small cell lung cancer. Each CDR3 is given with its conserved first and last residue. A D gene is named only where the DNA matches it firmly. Size tells how often a clone was seen (once, few, many) or the class of an expanded clone, and some rows leave it out.

v_gene: TRBV28; j_gene: TRBJ2-1; d_gene: TRBD1; abundance: NA; CDR3nt: TGTGCCAGCAGAACCGGACAGGGTGGTCGCGAGCAGTTCTTC; CDR3aa: CASRTGQGGREQFF
v_gene: TRBV5-1; j_gene: TRBJ1-1; d_gene: TRBD1; abundance: NA; CDR3nt: TGCGCCAGCAGCTTCGGACAGGTGGGGAACACTGAAGCTTTCTTT; CDR3aa: CASSFGQVGNTEAFF
v_gene: TRBV18; j_gene: TRBJ2-7; d_gene: TRBD2; abundance: many; CDR3nt: TGTGCCAGCTCACCGACCCGAGGGACTAGAAGCTACGAGCAGTACTTC; CDR3aa: CASSPTRGTRSYEQYF
v_gene: TRBV11-2; j_gene: TRBJ2-7; d_gene: NA; abundance: NA; CDR3nt: TGTGCCAGCAGCGACTATGGCTACAGCTCCTACGAGCAGTACTTC; CDR3aa: CASSDYGYSSYEQYF
v_gene: TRBV20-1; j_gene: TRBJ1-1; d_gene: NA; abundance: few; CDR3nt: TGCAGTGCTACCCGAGGACAGCTGAACACTGAAGCTTTCTTT; CDR3aa: CSATRGQLNTEAFF
v_gene: TRBV7-2; j_gene: TRBJ1-4; d_gene: NA; abundance: many; CDR3nt: TGTGCCAGCAGCCTAGAACAGGGTCTGGCAACTAATGAAAAACTGTTTTTT; CDR3aa: CASSLEQGLATNEKLFF
v_gene: TRBV20-1; j_gene: TRBJ2-7; d_gene: NA; abundance: many; CDR3nt: TGCAGTGCTAGGATGGGGCCGGGCATCGAGCAGTACTTC; CDR3aa: CSARMGPGIEQYF
v_gene: TRBV19; j_gene: TRBJ2-3; d_gene: NA; abundance: few; CDR3nt: TGTGCCAGTCGGGGACTTCGCACAAATACGCAGTATTTT; CDR3aa: CASRGLRTNTQYF
v_gene: TRBV28; j_gene: TRBJ2-2; d_gene: TRBD2; abundance: NA; CDR3nt: TGTGCCAGCAGTTTGGCCCGTATTAGTAGTAGCGGGAGTGCCGGGGAGCTGTTTTTT; CDR3aa: CASSLARISSSGSAGELFF
v_gene: TRBV27; j_gene: TRBJ2-7; d_gene: TRBD1; abundance: few; CDR3nt: TGTGCCAGCAGTCCCTCGGACAGGGCGGTCGAGCAGTACTTC; CDR3aa: CASSPSDRAVEQYF
v_gene: TRBV4-2; j_gene: TRBJ2-5; d_gene: NA; abundance: many; CDR3nt: TGTGCCAGCAGCCAAGGGGGCGCCCAACAAGAGACCCAGTACTTC; CDR3aa: CASSQGGAQQETQYF
v_gene: TRBV10-3; j_gene: TRBJ1-2; d_gene: NA; abundance: NA; CDR3nt: TGTGCCATCAGTGAAGGGACGGTATATGGCTACACCTTC; CDR3aa: CAISEGTVYGYTF
v_gene: TRBV28; j_gene: TRBJ2-6; d_gene: NA; abundance: NA; CDR3nt: TGTGCCAGCACCCTCAGGGGTGGGGGGGCCAACGTCCTGACTTTC; CDR3aa: CASTLRGGGANVLTF
v_gene: TRBV25-1; j_gene: TRBJ2-4; d_gene: TRBD1; abundance: NA; CDR3nt: TGTGCCAGCAGTGAATCGACCCTAAGGGACAGAAAAAACATTCAGTACTTC; CDR3aa: CASSESTLRDRKNIQYF
v_gene: TRBV27; j_gene: TRBJ2-2; d_gene: NA; abundance: NA; CDR3nt: TGTGCCAGCAGTTTCTCTACTAAAGCTAGCACCGGGGAGCTGTTTTTT; CDR3aa: CASSFSTKASTGELFF
v_gene: TRBV20-1; j_gene: TRBJ1-1; d_gene: NA; abundance: NA; CDR3nt: TGCAGCGCAACCGATACCCTGGGGGGGGGAATGAACACTGAAGCTTTCTTT; CDR3aa: CSATDTLGGGMNTEAFF
v_gene: TRBV19; j_gene: TRBJ2-3; d_gene: NA; abundance: many; CDR3nt: TGTGCCAGCCGCATCGGCACCTTCACAGATACGCAGTATTTT; CDR3aa: CASRIGTFTDTQYF
v_gene: TRBV9; j_gene: TRBJ1-5; d_gene: NA; abundance: NA; CDR3nt: TGTGCCAGCAGCGTAGGTGGATATAGCAATCAGCCCCAGCATTTT; CDR3aa: CASSVGGYSNQPQHF
v_gene: TRBV27; j_gene: TRBJ1-5; d_gene: NA; abundance: NA; CDR3nt: TGTGCCAGCAGTTTAAGGGACCCCCTTTTCCAGCCCCAGCATTTT; CDR3aa: CASSLRDPLFQPQHF
v_gene: TRBV29-1; j_gene: TRBJ2-7; d_gene: TRBD2; abundance: many; CDR3nt: TGCAGCGTTCGGACTAGCGGGAGGAAACGGTACGAGCAGTACTTC; CDR3aa: CSVRTSGRKRYEQYF
v_gene: TRBV6-1; j_gene: TRBJ2-5; d_gene: NA; abundance: many; CDR3nt: TGTGCCAGCAGTGAAGATCGGGCACAAGAGACCCAGTACTTC; CDR3aa: CASSEDRAQETQYF